One and the same sample provided the 20 T cell receptor beta chains below, sequenced in a study of cytomegalovirus exposure and HLA in healthy donors (dated by TCRdb to about 2017). Library creation used the immunoSEQ multiplex PCR assay. Entries here come from immuneACCESS through TCRdb and include only in-frame sequences with V and J called. Some clones fail to appear in such tables; in the studies checked, an unresolved V gene covers under half of the shortfall, and the cause of the remainder is unknown. The sample table contains 200,000 to 300,000 clones; only one count was recorded for roughly 90% of them. About 11% of the sample lies in the top ten. The sample comprised PBMCs. All receptors derive from a man in his late teens or twenties in good health and CMV-seropositive.

This clone was detected once. Other DNA sequences in the sample encode the same CDR3. The V call is TRBV19, the J call TRBJ2-7, with D perhaps TRBD1 (5 bases). The CDR3 consists of 12 residues. V gave up 5 bases and J gave up 2 bases, with 7 bases separating them. Germline CDR1 reads LNHDA; CDR2 reads SQIVND (reference sequence). The CDR3 nucleotides read TGTGCCAGTAGTCCAGGGACCTACGAGCAGTACTTC. Amino acid sequence: CASSPGTYEQYF.

On this clone itself: Other DNA sequences of this sample code for an identical CDR3. V gene TRBV5-1 combines with J gene TRBJ2-7, with a tentative D call TRBD1 (5 bases). The V gene's germline CDR1 is SGHRS and CDR2 YFSETQ. V was clipped by 0 bases and J by 1 base, with 8 bases between them. The CDR3 consists of 14 residues. The CDR3 DNA reads TGCGCCAGCAGCTTGGGACAGTCATCCTACGAGCAGTACTTC. Translated: CASSLGQSSYEQYF.

This chain links TRBV28 with TRBJ1-3; D ambiguous. The CDR3 contains 13 residues. Germline V CDR1 and CDR2: MDHEN, SYDVKM. Trimming pared 8 bases from V and 4 bases from J, leaving 12 bases between. CDR3 in amino acids: CASVVGVGNTIYF. DNA of the CDR3: TGTGCCAGCGTGGTCGGGGTGGGAAACACCATATATTTT. Using reference TRBV28 and TRBJ1-3 for the parts outside the CDR3, the full variable domain is DVKVTQSSRYLVKRTGEKVFLECVQDMDHENMFWYRQDPGLGLRLIYFSYDVKMKEKGDIPEGYSVSREKKERFSLILESASTNQTSMYLCASVVGVGNTIYFGEGSWLTVV.

This clone turned up a few times. V is TRBV5-1 and J is TRBJ2-3; 7 bases align to TRBD2. The V segment lost 4 bases and the J segment 4 bases; nucleotides outside the gene matches: 9. This CDR3 spans 15 amino acids. Per the germline V gene, CDR1 is SGHRS and CDR2 is YFSETQ. The CDR3 nucleotides are TGCGCCAGCAGCGGGAGGGGATTAGGTGCAGATACGCAGTATTTT. The encoded protein is CASSGRGLGADTQYF.

The gene calls are TRBV6-6 and TRBJ1-1; tentative D call: TRBD1 (6 bases). The germline CDR1 and CDR2 sequences are MNHNY and SVGAGI (reference sequence). V shed 7 bases and J shed 4 bases, with 13 bases lying between them. The CDR3 has 13 amino acids. CDR3 protein: CASTGAGATEAFF. CDR3 nucleotides: TGTGCCAGCACCGGAGCGGGGGCCACTGAAGCTTTCTTT.

The V call is TRBV19, the J call TRBJ2-3; 9 bases are shared with TRBD2. The junction had 4 bases not matched to a gene; V was cut back by 4 bases and J by 2 bases. Germline V gene sequence: CDR1 LNHDA, CDR2 SQIVND (reference sequence). The length of the CDR3 is 15 residues. In DNA form, the CDR3 reads TGTGCCAGTAGTACGACTAGCGGCTACACAGATACGCAGTATTTT. Its translation is CASSTTSGYTDTQYF.

V is TRBV5-6 and J is TRBJ1-2, with 7 bases lining up with TRBD1. Germline loops: CDR1 SGHDT, CDR2 YYEEEE. V gave up 4 bases and J gave up 7 bases; unmatched junction bases: 4. This CDR3 contains 12 residues. In DNA form, the CDR3 reads TGTGCCAGCAGCCGAGACAGGGCTGGCTACACCTTC. Translation gives CASSRDRAGYTF.

A remark on this clone: One end of the junction is discordant with germline, which a read error may explain. This chain connects TRBV19 to TRBJ2-5; TRBD2 matches 11 bases. The CDR3 length is 12 residues. CDR1 LNHDA and CDR2 SQIVND come from the germline V gene (reference sequence). The CDR3 coding sequence is TGTGCCAGTAGTAACGGACTAGCGGGTTTCGACTTC. Protein product: CASSNGLAGFDF.

This rearrangement joins TRBV5-1 to TRBJ1-1; 8 bases match TRBD1. V dropped 4 bases and J dropped 3; count of bases not matched to a gene: 8. Germline loops: CDR1 SGHRS, CDR2 YFSETQ. The CDR3 is made up of 15 amino acids. Written as DNA, the CDR3 is TGCGCCAGCAGCCAGGGGACAGGCTGGGACACTGAAGCTTTCTTT. Protein: CASSQGTGWDTEAFF.

The rearrangement uses TRBV19 and TRBJ2-7; TRBD2 aligns across 7 bases. The V and J ends lost 1 base and 5 bases, in that order; junction bases with no gene match: 2. The CDR3 runs to 13 residues. CDR1 is LNHDA and CDR2 is SQIVND in the germline V gene (reference sequence). The CDR3 reads CASSIGGRDEQYF. The CDR3 DNA follows: TGTGCCAGTAGTATAGGGGGGAGGGACGAGCAGTACTTC. Looking up the rest from reference TRBV19 and TRBJ2-7 gives the full variable domain: DGGITQSPKYLFRKEGQNVTLSCEQNLNHDAMYWYRQDPGQGLRLIYYSQIVNDFQKGDIAEGYSVSREKKESFPLTVTSAQKNPTAFYLCASSIGGRDEQYFGPGTRLTVT.

J is TRBJ1-5 and V is TRBV7-2, with D possibly matching TRBD1 (5 bases). Trimming took off 3 bases at V and 0 bases at J, with 9 bases between the two ends. The CDR3 extends over 15 amino acids. CDR1 SGHTA and CDR2 FQGNSA come from the germline V gene. DNA of the CDR3: TGTGCCAGCAGCTTGATGGGGGGTAGCAATCAGCCCCAGCATTTT. It codes for CASSLMGGSNQPQHF.

Concerning this clone itself: This CDR3 is also generated by other DNA sequences in the sample. The J gene is TRBJ1-5, the V gene TRBV6-5; D call uncertain. Germline values: CDR1 MNHEY, CDR2 SVGAGI. The germline V and J ends were trimmed by 5 bases and 4 bases, with 9 bases remaining between them. There are 13 residues in the CDR3. The CDR3 loop reads CASSGQQNQPQHF. The CDR3 region has the DNA TGTGCCAGCAGTGGCCAGCAAAATCAGCCCCAGCATTTT.

The chain combines TRBV19 with TRBJ2-7; D tentatively reads TRBD1 or TRBD2 (5 bases each). Germline assignment: CDR1 LNHDA and CDR2 SQIVND (reference sequence). The CDR3 contains 15 residues. The ends were cut back, 1 base at V and 4 bases at J, with 14 bases in the middle. As DNA, the CDR3 is TGTGCCAGTAGTATAGCCGTCCGTGGGACGTACGAGCAGTACTTC. This translates into CASSIAVRGTYEQYF.

CDR3 region: CASSIQGGWQYF. As DNA, the CDR3 is TGTGCCAGTAGTATTCAGGGCGGGTGGCAGTACTTC. The chain has TRBV19 and TRBJ2-7; the D gene could be TRBD1 or TRBD2 (5 bases each). The germline gives CDR1 LNHDA, CDR2 SQIVND (reference sequence). V dropped 3 bases and J dropped 9 bases, with 12 bases sitting between them. The CDR3 covers 12 residues.

The rearrangement joins TRBV19 to TRBJ2-3, with D hard to call. V dropped 3 bases and J dropped 5 bases, with 9 bases sitting between them. This CDR3 region has 13 residues. Per the germline V gene, CDR1 is LNHDA and CDR2 is SQIVND (reference sequence). The CDR3 coding sequence is TGTGCCAGTAGTATCGAACTGCTAGATACGCAGTATTTT. Protein sequence: CASSIELLDTQYF.

The genes are TRBV5-4 and TRBJ2-5, with TRBD1 identical over 8 bases. Trimming removed 3 bases from V and 2 bases from J; junction bases left unmatched: 9. Germline values: CDR1 SGHNT, CDR2 YYREEE (reference sequence). The CDR3 has 16 residues. CDR3 in amino acids: CASSSTTGGRQETQYF. As DNA, the CDR3 is TGTGCCAGCAGCTCCACTACAGGGGGAAGGCAAGAGACCCAGTACTTC. Filled out from reference TRBV5-4 and TRBJ2-5, the complete variable domain reads ETGVTQSPTHLIKTRGQQVTLRCSSQSGHNTVSWYQQALGQGPQFIFQYYREEENGRGNFPPRFSGLQFPNYSSELNVNALELDDSALYLCASSSTTGGRQETQYFGPGTRLLVL.

The chain carries TRBV5-1 and TRBJ2-7; D is undetermined. Germline assignment: CDR1 SGHRS and CDR2 YFSETQ. Trimming shortened V by 0 bases and J by 0 bases, and 4 bases separated the two germline ends. The CDR3 loop spans 13 amino acids. CDR3 region: CASSLEDSYEQYF. CDR3 DNA: TGCGCCAGCAGCTTGGAGGACTCCTACGAGCAGTACTTC.

This chain joins TRBV7-6 and TRBJ2-3; D might be TRBD1 (5 bases). CDR3 length: 14 amino acids. Trimming removed 3 bases from V and 2 bases from J, with 9 bases in between. From germline, CDR1 is SGHVS and CDR2 FNYEAQ. The CDR3 here is CASSLGLTTDTQYF. The CDR3 DNA is TGTGCCAGCAGCTTGGGGCTTACCACAGATACGCAGTATTTT.

This sequence joins TRBV7-3 and TRBJ2-3; no definite D call. Trimming took 8 bases from V and 5 from J, leaving 8 bases between them. CDR3 size: 11 residues. The germline V gene encodes CDR1 SGHTA and CDR2 FQGTGA. CDR3 sequence: CASPERDTQYF. The CDR3 DNA sequence: TGTGCCAGCCCTGAAAGAGATACGCAGTATTTT.

This rearrangement joins TRBV27 to TRBJ2-1; tentative D call: TRBD1 (5 bases). V shed 1 base and J shed 6 bases, with 10 bases lying between them. The length of the CDR3 is 14 residues. In germline, CDR1 is MNHEY, CDR2 SMNVEV (reference sequence). The CDR3 sequence: CASSLFTGINEQFF. Here the CDR3 DNA reads TGTGCCAGCAGTTTATTTACAGGTATCAATGAGCAGTTCTTC.